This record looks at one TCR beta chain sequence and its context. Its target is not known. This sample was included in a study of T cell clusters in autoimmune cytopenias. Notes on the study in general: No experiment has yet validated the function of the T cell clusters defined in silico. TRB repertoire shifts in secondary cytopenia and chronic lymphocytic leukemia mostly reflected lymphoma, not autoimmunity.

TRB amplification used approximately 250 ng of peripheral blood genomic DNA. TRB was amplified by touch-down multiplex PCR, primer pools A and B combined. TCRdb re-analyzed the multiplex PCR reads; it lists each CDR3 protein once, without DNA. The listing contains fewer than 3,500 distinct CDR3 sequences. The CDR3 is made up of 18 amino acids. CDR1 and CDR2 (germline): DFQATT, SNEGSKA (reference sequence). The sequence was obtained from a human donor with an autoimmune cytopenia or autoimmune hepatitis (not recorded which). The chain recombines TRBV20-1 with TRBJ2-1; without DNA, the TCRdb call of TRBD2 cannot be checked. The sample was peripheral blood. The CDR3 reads CSAFPPSYFGTSDNEQFF.